A single sample is the source of the 13 T cell receptor beta chains below, sequenced in a study of T cell responses to AZD1222 COVID-19 vaccine. Generated by immunoSEQ multiplex PCR, the TCRdb table keeps only in-frame clones and is missing some. The table has about 140,000 clones, 75% to 95% seen once. Sample: peripheral blood, taken on day 0 of AZD1222 vaccination. The receptors shown here come from an adult in good health.

V usage is TRBV7-2 and J usage is TRBJ2-5, with TRBD2 matching over 8 bases. V lost 3 bases, J lost 4 bases, and 7 bases stayed unmatched. This CDR3 has 15 amino acids. Germline V gives CDR1 SGHTA, CDR2 FQGNSA. CDR3 bases: TGTGCCAGCAGCTTCGGGGGGGCTCGGGGAGAGACCCAGTACTTC. As protein: CASSFGGARGETQYF. Full variable domain (remainder filled in from reference TRBV7-2 and TRBJ2-5): GAGVSQSPSNKVTEKGKDVELRCDPISGHTALYWYRQSLGQGLEFLIYFQGNSAPDKSGLPSDRFSAERTGGSVSTLTIQRTQQEDSAVYLCASSFGGARGETQYFGPGTRLLVL.

The rearrangement uses TRBV5-4 and TRBJ2-4; D tentatively reads TRBD1 or TRBD2 (6 bases each). Germline V gives CDR1 SGHNT, CDR2 YYREEE (reference sequence). The CDR3 is made up of 15 amino acids. The ends were cut back, 5 bases at V and 8 bases at J, with 20 bases in the middle. The CDR3 coding sequence is TGTGCCAGCAGTGGAGGGGGGAACAGGTGGGACATTCAGTACTTC. As protein: CASSGGGNRWDIQYF.

The V and J genes are TRBV24-1 and TRBJ2-7, with D maybe TRBD2 (5 bases). The germline CDR1 and CDR2 sequences are KGHDR and SFDVKD. V shed 6 bases and J shed 0 bases, with 8 bases lying between them. The CDR3 is 13 amino acids. The CDR3 loop is CATSSGFSYEQYF. Here the CDR3 DNA reads TGTGCCACCAGTAGCGGTTTCTCCTACGAGCAGTACTTC.

The chain carries TRBV7-9 and TRBJ1-6, with 10 nucleotides matching TRBD1. The trim removed 1 base at V and 7 bases at J, leaving 13 bases unmatched. Germline CDR1 is SEHNR and CDR2 is FQNEAQ (reference sequence). CDR3 length: 19 residues. In DNA, the CDR3 is TGTGCCAGCAGCTTAGTCGCGACAGGGGGCATTGGGAGCAATTCACCCCTCCACTTT. As protein: CASSLVATGGIGSNSPLHF.

The chain combines TRBV4-1 with TRBJ2-2; D is undetermined. Germline CDR1 MGHRA, CDR2 YSYEKL. V was clipped by 4 bases and J by 7 bases, with 10 bases between them. The CDR3 runs to 13 residues. CDR3 sequence: CASSPPPIGELFF. CDR3 in DNA: TGCGCCAGCAGCCCGCCGCCTATCGGGGAGCTGTTTTTT.

This clone was seen a handful of times. V gene TRBV30 combines with J gene TRBJ1-1; 11 bases line up with TRBD1. The junction had 9 bases not matched to a gene; V was cut back by 1 base and J by 5 bases. Looked up from germline, CDR1 is GTSNPN and CDR2 is SVGIG (reference sequence). This CDR3 contains 16 residues. The CDR3 protein is CAWSGTGGSLWTEAFF. CDR3 nucleotide sequence: TGTGCCTGGAGTGGGACAGGGGGCTCCCTTTGGACTGAAGCTTTCTTT.

This clone turned up a few times. V and J are TRBV5-8 and TRBJ2-5; TRBD1 is a possible D gene (6 bases). The germline gives CDR1 SGHTS, CDR2 YDEGEE. Trimming left V 2 bases short and J 5 bases short, with 16 bases between. This CDR3 region has 15 residues. The CDR3 DNA reads as TGTGCCAGCAGCTTTGGGGGCGAGATTGAGGAGACCCAGTACTTC. Its protein is CASSFGGEIEETQYF.

CDR3 residues: CASSPYIGQAVAEAFF. The CDR3 DNA follows: TGTGCCAGCAGTCCCTATATAGGGCAGGCCGTGGCTGAAGCTTTCTTT. The rearrangement links TRBV7-9 to TRBJ1-1; no clear D gene. V was shortened by 6 bases and J by 6 bases, with 23 bases between the two germline ends. This CDR3 comprises 16 residues. Germline assignment: CDR1 SEHNR and CDR2 FQNEAQ (reference sequence).

The chain uses TRBV29-1 and TRBJ2-6; a possible D gene is TRBD2 (5 bases). V was cut by 5 bases and J by 2 bases, with 10 bases left in between. The germline CDR1 and CDR2 sequences are SQVTM and ANQGSEA. The CDR3 consists of 14 residues. The CDR3, as DNA: TGCAGCGTTTCCTCCGGGACTGGGGCCAACGTCCTGACTTTC. This gives the protein CSVSSGTGANVLTF.

V usage is TRBV12-5 and J usage is TRBJ2-5; D possibly corresponds to TRBD1 (5 bases). The CDR3 is 14 residues long. V dropped 1 base and J dropped 2 bases, with 8 bases sitting between them. Germline loops: CDR1 LGHNT, CDR2 FRNRAP. In nucleotides, the CDR3 is TGTGCTAGTGGTTTGGGATCAGGGCAAGAGACCCAGTACTTC. Its translation: CASGLGSGQETQYF.

J is TRBJ2-1 and V is TRBV3-1 (or the pseudogene TRBV3-2); D gene unclear. Germline V CDR1 and CDR2: LGHDT, YNNKEL (reference sequence). This CDR3 contains 13 residues. Trimming cost V 1 base and J 4 bases, with 5 bases left between them. The CDR3 sequence: CASSQVTYNEQFF. CDR3 coding DNA: TGTGCCAGCAGCCAAGTGACGTACAATGAGCAGTTCTTC.

The chain has TRBV30 and TRBJ2-5, with D unclear. The V end lost 0 bases, the J end lost 2 bases, and 7 bases lay between the germline ends. CDR1 and CDR2 from the germline V gene are GTSNPN and SVGIG (reference sequence). CDR3 length equals 13 residues. The CDR3 coding sequence is TGTGCCTGGAGTGTAGGGATTCAAGAGACCCAGTACTTC. Its protein product is CAWSVGIQETQYF.

The rearrangement joins TRBV9 to TRBJ1-1; 9 bases agree with TRBD1. Trimming removed 10 bases from V and 3 bases from J; junction bases left unmatched: 10. The CDR3 is 14 residues long. The germline V gene encodes CDR1 SGDLS and CDR2 YYNGEE. CDR3 in amino acids: CAGSQGATDTEAFF. CDR3 sequence (DNA): TGTGCCGGATCACAGGGGGCCACGGACACTGAAGCTTTCTTT.